Listed below are T cell receptor beta chains from one sample, sequenced in a study of Ad26.COV2.S vaccination and SARS-CoV-2 variants. The table came from immunoSEQ multiplex PCR; TCRdb's copy has only in-frame clones and leaves some out. The sample yields roughly 380,000 clones, roughly 88% seen once. Here the sequenced sample was peripheral blood, taken in a trial of Ad26.COV2.S vaccine versus placebo. The receptors originated from a person between 18 and 65 years old who received the Ad26.COV2.S COVID-19 vaccine or a placebo. Each CDR3 is given with its conserved first and last residue. Each record gives: CDR3 protein, CDR3 DNA, D gene, clone size, J gene, V gene. The D gene is left open where the match is weak. Expanded clones get a size class; other rows say once, few or many, or leave the size out.

CASSLGQGAYEQYF TGTGCCAGCAGCTTGGGACAGGGGGCATACGAGCAGTACTTC TRBD1 . TRBJ2-7 TRBV7-2
CASSQGAQETQYF TGCGCCAGCAGCCAGGGGGCCCAAGAGACCCAGTACTTC . once TRBJ2-5 TRBV4-1
CASSSSRARGSYNEQFF TGTGCCAGCAGCTCCAGCCGGGCTCGGGGGTCCTACAATGAGCAGTTCTTC . . TRBJ2-1 TRBV11-2
CASSKDRGNENTEAFF TGTGCCAGCAGCAAGGACAGGGGGAATGAGAACACTGAAGCTTTCTTT . . TRBJ1-1 TRBV21-1
CASSARQAYSGNTIYF TGTGCCAGCAGCGCCAGACAGGCCTACTCTGGAAACACCATATATTTT . . TRBJ1-3 TRBV7-8
CASRRTPAEETQYF TGCGCCAGCAGAAGGACACCTGCGGAAGAGACCCAGTACTTC . . TRBJ2-5 TRBV5-1
CASSFSTREQYF TGTGCCAGCAGTTTTTCCACTCGCGAGCAGTACTTC . . TRBJ2-7 TRBV12-3/TRBV12-4
CASRVLLIYEQYF TGTGCCAGCAGGGTCCTACTAATTTACGAGCAGTACTTC . . TRBJ2-7 TRBV25-1
CASSLEGGRGANVLTF TGTGCCAGCAGCTTAGAGGGGGGGCGTGGGGCCAACGTCCTGACTTTC . . TRBJ2-6 TRBV7-6
CASSSAGVLNTEAFF TGTGCCAGCAGCTCCGCTGGGGTTTTGAACACTGAAGCTTTCTTT . . TRBJ1-1 TRBV7-9
CASSIRVGPYEQYF TGTGCCAGTAGTATCCGTGTGGGGCCCTACGAGCAGTACTTC . . TRBJ2-7 TRBV19
CASSYGQGNSPLHF TGTGCCAGCAGTTACGGACAGGGGAATTCACCCCTCCACTTT TRBD1 . TRBJ1-6 TRBV6-5
CASRPRGETEAFF TGTGCCAGCAGACCTCGGGGGGAGACTGAAGCTTTCTTT . . TRBJ1-1 TRBV7-9
CASSPRTSGGASTQYF TGTGCCAGCAGCCCCCGCACTAGCGGGGGGGCGAGTACGCAGTATTTT TRBD2 . TRBJ2-3 TRBV7-2
CASSYSSARSTEAFF TGTGCCAGCAGTTACTCGAGTGCCAGGAGCACTGAAGCTTTCTTT . once TRBJ1-1 TRBV6-5
CASSSSGGNTGELFF TGTGCCAGCAGTTCTAGCGGGGGTAACACCGGGGAGCTGTTTTTT TRBD2 . TRBJ2-2 TRBV6-4
CASRSYSTGTYEQYF TGTGCCAGCAGATCCTACTCCACAGGTACCTACGAGCAGTACTTC . . TRBJ2-7 TRBV5-6